The 15 T cell receptor beta chains presented below share a single source sample, sequenced in a study of T-cell reconstitution after alpha-beta-depleted transplantation in children. Using unique molecular identifiers, the investigators prepared the TCRbeta library. One entry per CDR3 protein, called by TCRdb with MiXCR from the PCR reads. The sample comprises about 460,000 distinct CDR3 sequences, 10% to 13% of which are singletons, and about 2.1% rests with the top ten. The sequencing here drew on PBMCs, taken before TCRalphabeta/CD19-depleted stem cell transplant. Every receptor here comes from a child aged 2-15 years with inherited bone marrow failure, due to receive a stem cell transplant.

This clonotype occurred many times. V and J are TRBV12-3 or TRBV12-4 and TRBJ1-1; TRBD1 might be the D (6 bases). V was pared by 1 base and J by 1 base, with 16 bases between. The CDR3 consists of 17 residues. This CDR3 reads CASSLDTRGWENTEAFF. For the CDR3, the DNA is TGTGCCAGCAGTTTAGATACGAGGGGGTGGGAGAACACTGAAGCTTTCTTT.

This clonotype was seen many times. This rearrangement joins TRBV5-1 to TRBJ1-1; no reliable D call. Trimming cost V 0 bases and J 4 bases, with 13 bases left between them. Germline V gene sequence: CDR1 SGHRS, CDR2 YFSETQ. The CDR3 runs to 15 residues. The DNA for the CDR3 is TGCGCCAGCAGCTTGGTGGAGAGTTTAGGCACTGAAGCTTTCTTT. It codes for CASSLVESLGTEAFF. The complete variable domain, with remaining parts taken from reference TRBV5-1 and TRBJ1-1, reads KAGVTQTPRYLIKTRGQQVTLSCSPISGHRSVSWYQQTPGQGLQFLFEYFSETQRNKGNFPGRFSGRQFSNSRSEMNVSTLELGDSALYLCASSLVESLGTEAFFGQGTRLTVV.

This clonotype has at least ten counts. This chain uses TRBV29-1 with TRBJ2-1, with 11 nucleotides matching TRBD2. This CDR3 spans 16 amino acids. CDR1 and CDR2 (germline): SQVTM, ANQGSEA. J was trimmed by 8 bases and V by 7 bases; bases with no gene match: 16. The CDR3 DNA reads TGCAGCGCTCGTTTAGAGACTAGCGGGATCCCCCATGAGCAGTTCTTC. It translates to CSARLETSGIPHEQFF.

The sample holds a few counts of this clonotype. The chain couples TRBV12-3 or TRBV12-4 to TRBJ2-7; 14 positions match TRBD2. Germline trimming cut 6 bases from V and 2 bases from J; bases unmatched to any gene: 6. The CDR3 runs 16 residues. As DNA, the CDR3 is TGTGCCAGCAGCCAGGGACTAGCGGGAGACGCCTACGAGCAGTACTTC. Its translation: CASSQGLAGDAYEQYF.

In this sample, this clonotype turned up a few times. J is TRBJ2-5 and V is TRBV7-7, with TRBD2 matching 8 bases. The CDR3 length is 16 residues. V lost 1 base, J lost 1 base, and 5 bases stayed unmatched. Germline values: CDR1 SSHAT, CDR2 FNYEAQ (reference sequence). The CDR3 sequence: CASSLGAGLAQETQYF. The CDR3 DNA follows: TGTGCCAGCAGCTTAGGAGCCGGACTAGCCCAAGAGACCCAGTACTTC.

This clonotype was seen ten or more times. The gene calls are TRBV9 and TRBJ2-1; tentatively, D is TRBD2 (6 bases). The CDR3 runs to 15 residues. The ends were cut back, 4 bases at V and 4 bases at J, with 15 bases in the middle. Germline CDR1 reads SGDLS; CDR2 reads YYNGEE. CDR3 DNA: TGTGCCAGCAGCATTTGGGGGGAAGCTTACAATGAGCAGTTCTTC. Its protein product is CASSIWGEAYNEQFF. Using reference TRBV9 and TRBJ2-1 for the parts outside the CDR3, the full variable domain is DSGVTQTPKHLITATGQRVTLRCSPRSGDLSVYWYQQSLDQGLQFLIQYYNGEERAKGNILERFSAQQFPDLHSELNLSSLELGDSALYFCASSIWGEAYNEQFFGPGTRLTVL.

This clonotype was observed at least ten times. V usage is TRBV11-2 and J usage is TRBJ2-3; TRBD2 matches at 11 bases. CDR1 and CDR2 (germline): SGHAT, FQNNGV. The CDR3 is made up of 17 amino acids. V lost 0 bases and J lost 1; bases outside the gene matches: 3. The CDR3 region is CASSLEMGLAGTDTQYF. The CDR3 DNA is TGTGCCAGCAGCTTAGAGATGGGACTAGCGGGCACAGATACGCAGTATTTT.

This clonotype showed up many times. The gene calls are TRBV20-1 and TRBJ2-7; D might be TRBD1 (6 bases). CDR1 DFQATT and CDR2 SNEGSKA come from the germline V gene (reference sequence). The CDR3 is made up of 13 amino acids. Trimming cost V 6 bases and J 1 base, with 13 bases left between them. Here the CDR3 DNA reads TGCAGTGCGCTGGGCAGGGGATCCTACGAGCAGTACTTC. Its protein is CSALGRGSYEQYF.

V is TRBV12-3 or TRBV12-4 and J is TRBJ2-1, with 7 bases lining up with TRBD2. The CDR3 extends over 15 amino acids. V trimming: 3 bases; J trimming: 4 bases; junction bases outside the gene matches: 6. The CDR3 DNA sequence: TGTGCCAGCAGTTTTAAAGCGGGAATGTACAATGAGCAGTTCTTC. Translation gives CASSFKAGMYNEQFF.

This clonotype was observed at least ten times. The chain has TRBV4-3 and TRBJ2-5; TRBD1 aligns across 10 bases. J gave up 2 bases and V 0 bases, and 15 bases lay outside the gene matches. The CDR3 is made up of 20 amino acids. Germline values: CDR1 LGHNA, CDR2 YSLEER. The CDR3 coding sequence is TGCGCCAGCAGCCAAGAGGGGGGACAGGGGCCTACGCACCTACAAGAGACCCAGTACTTC. This sequence encodes CASSQEGGQGPTHLQETQYF.

This clonotype was picked up a small number of times. This chain joins TRBV20-1 and TRBJ2-1; D unresolved. From germline, CDR1 is DFQATT and CDR2 SNEGSKA (reference sequence). The CDR3 totals 14 residues. The germline V and J ends were trimmed by 0 bases and 1 base, with 7 bases remaining between them. The CDR3 here is CSARDGRSYNEQFF. The CDR3 nucleotides read TGCAGTGCTAGAGATGGACGATCCTACAATGAGCAGTTCTTC.

This clonotype was observed many times. V gene TRBV12-3 or TRBV12-4 combines with J gene TRBJ2-7, with D perhaps assigned TRBD1 or TRBD2 (5 bases each). This CDR3 has 14 residues. Trimming took off 6 bases at V and 7 bases at J, with 19 bases between the two ends. For the CDR3, the DNA is TGTGCCAGCAGCCCCTTGGGGGTACGGAGAGAGCAGTACTTC. Protein product: CASSPLGVRREQYF.

This chain joins TRBV4-2 and TRBJ1-1; TRBD1 matches at 7 bases. CDR3 length: 14 amino acids. CDR1 LGHNA and CDR2 YNFKEQ come from the germline V gene. After removal of 4 bases from V and 2 bases from J, the junction contained 4 bases not matched to a gene. This CDR3 is CASSLRDSNTEAFF. As DNA, the CDR3 is TGTGCCAGCAGCCTCCGGGACAGCAACACTGAAGCTTTCTTT.

This clonotype was counted at least ten times. This chain connects TRBV18 to TRBJ2-5; the match to TRBD2 covers 7 bases. The junction had 16 bases not matched to a gene; V was cut back by 3 bases and J by 9 bases. The germline V gene has CDR1 KGHSH and CDR2 LQKENI. The CDR3 loop spans 16 amino acids. Here the CDR3 DNA reads TGTGCCAGCTCACCCCGGGGGGAAAGAACCCCCGGGGCCCAGTACTTC. Protein: CASSPRGERTPGAQYF.

This clonotype showed up many times. The chain carries TRBV20-1 and TRBJ2-5; 9 bases are shared with TRBD2. V was clipped by 1 base and J by 4 bases; unmatched bases: 7. The length of the CDR3 is 15 residues. The germline V gene encodes CDR1 DFQATT and CDR2 SNEGSKA (reference sequence). The CDR3 nucleotides are TGCAGTGCTAGAGTGGTAGCGGGAGTGGGAGAGACCCAGTACTTC. Its protein is CSARVVAGVGETQYF.